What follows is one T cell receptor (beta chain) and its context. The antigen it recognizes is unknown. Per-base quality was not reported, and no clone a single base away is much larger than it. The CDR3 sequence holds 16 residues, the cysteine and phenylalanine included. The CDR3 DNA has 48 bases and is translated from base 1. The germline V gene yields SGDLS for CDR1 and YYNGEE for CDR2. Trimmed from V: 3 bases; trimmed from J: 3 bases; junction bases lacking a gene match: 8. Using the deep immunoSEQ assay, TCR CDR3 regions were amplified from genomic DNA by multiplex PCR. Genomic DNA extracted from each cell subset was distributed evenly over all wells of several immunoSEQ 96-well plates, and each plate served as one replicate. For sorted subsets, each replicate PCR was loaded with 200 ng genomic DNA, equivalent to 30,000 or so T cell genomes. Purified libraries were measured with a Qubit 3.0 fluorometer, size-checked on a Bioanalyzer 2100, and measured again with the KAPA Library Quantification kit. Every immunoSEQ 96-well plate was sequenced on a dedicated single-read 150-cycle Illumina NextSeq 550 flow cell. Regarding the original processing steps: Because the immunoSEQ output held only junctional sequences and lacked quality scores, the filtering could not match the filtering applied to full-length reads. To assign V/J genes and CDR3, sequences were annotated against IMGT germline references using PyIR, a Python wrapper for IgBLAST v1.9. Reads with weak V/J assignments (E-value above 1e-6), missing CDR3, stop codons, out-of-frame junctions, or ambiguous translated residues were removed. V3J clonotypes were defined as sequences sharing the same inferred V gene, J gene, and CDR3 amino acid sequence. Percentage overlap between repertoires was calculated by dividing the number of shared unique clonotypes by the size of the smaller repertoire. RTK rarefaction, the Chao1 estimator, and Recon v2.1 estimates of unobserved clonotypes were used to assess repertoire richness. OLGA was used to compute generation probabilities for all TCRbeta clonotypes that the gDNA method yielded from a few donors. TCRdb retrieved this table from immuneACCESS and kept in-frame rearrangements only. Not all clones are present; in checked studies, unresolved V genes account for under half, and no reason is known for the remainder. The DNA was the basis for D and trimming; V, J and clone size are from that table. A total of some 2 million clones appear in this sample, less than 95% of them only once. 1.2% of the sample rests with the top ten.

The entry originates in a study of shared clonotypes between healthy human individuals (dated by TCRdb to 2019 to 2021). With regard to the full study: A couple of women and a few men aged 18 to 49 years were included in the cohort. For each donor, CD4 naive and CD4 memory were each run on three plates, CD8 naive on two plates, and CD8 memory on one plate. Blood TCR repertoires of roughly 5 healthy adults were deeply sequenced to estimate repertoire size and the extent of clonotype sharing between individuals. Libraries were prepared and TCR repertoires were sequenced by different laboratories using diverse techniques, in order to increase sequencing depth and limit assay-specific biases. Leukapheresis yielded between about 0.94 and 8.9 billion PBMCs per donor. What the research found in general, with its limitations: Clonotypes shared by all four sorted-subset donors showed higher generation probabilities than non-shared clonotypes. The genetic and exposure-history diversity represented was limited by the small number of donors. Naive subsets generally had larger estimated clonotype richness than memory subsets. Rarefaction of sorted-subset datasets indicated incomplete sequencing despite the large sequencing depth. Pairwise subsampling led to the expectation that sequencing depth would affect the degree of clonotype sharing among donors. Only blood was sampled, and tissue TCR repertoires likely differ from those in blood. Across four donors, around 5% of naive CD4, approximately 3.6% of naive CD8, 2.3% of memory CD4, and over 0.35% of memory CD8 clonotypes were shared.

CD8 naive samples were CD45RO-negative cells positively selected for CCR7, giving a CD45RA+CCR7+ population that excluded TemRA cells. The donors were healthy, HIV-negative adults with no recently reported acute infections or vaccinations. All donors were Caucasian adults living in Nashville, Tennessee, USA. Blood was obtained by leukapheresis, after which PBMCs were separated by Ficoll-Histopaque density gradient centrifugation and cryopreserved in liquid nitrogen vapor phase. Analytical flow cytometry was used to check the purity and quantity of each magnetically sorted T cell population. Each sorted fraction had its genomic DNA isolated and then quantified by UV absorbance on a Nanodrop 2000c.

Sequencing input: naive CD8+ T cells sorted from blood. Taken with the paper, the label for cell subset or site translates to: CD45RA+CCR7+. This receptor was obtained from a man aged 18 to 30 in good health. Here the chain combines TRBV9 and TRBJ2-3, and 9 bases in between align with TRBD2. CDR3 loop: CASSGGGRAGTDTQYF. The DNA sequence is TGTGCCAGCAGCGGAGGCGGGAGGGCCGGGACAGATACGCAGTATTTT.